This TCR beta chain originates from a study of blood T cells in healthy people across ages. This CDR3 contains 14 residues. Through a sample-barcoded 5' primer and a J-beta primer mix, a second PCR was run for roughly 7 to 12 cycles. TCRdb analysed the 5' RACE reads with MiXCR anew, one entry per CDR3 protein. The sample gives about 720,000 distinct CDR3 sequences, approximately 22% of which show up once; around 21% is in the top ten. The source material was blood. The J gene is TRBJ2-5, the V gene TRBV12-3 or TRBV12-4, with a possible D match to TRBD2 (6 bases). The J call may not be correct, given that the DNA end is closer to TRBJ2-1. This receptor was taken from a man in his 70s in good health. The CDR3 nucleotides are TGTGCCAGCAGTTTCTTAGCGGCAAACAATGAGCAGTTCTTC. As protein: CASSFLAANNEQFF.